A single sample gave rise to the 23 T cell receptor beta chains below, sequenced in a study of blood T cell repertoires in COVID-19. The table came from immunoSEQ multiplex PCR; TCRdb's copy has only in-frame clones and leaves some out. The profile shows about 170,000 clones, around 81% of them singletons. What was sequenced was peripheral blood. All receptors derive from a woman at least 80 years old with COVID-19, enrolled during active disease.

This rearrangement joins TRBV5-8 to TRBJ1-1; D remains ambiguous. V shed 3 bases and J shed 0 bases, with 6 bases lying between them. Germline V gene lookup returns CDR1 SGHTS and CDR2 YDEGEE. The CDR3 is 13 residues long. CDR3 residues: CASSSNLNTEAFF. The CDR3 nucleotides read TGTGCCAGCAGCTCAAATTTGAACACTGAAGCTTTCTTT. The whole variable domain, filled in from reference TRBV5-8 and TRBJ1-1, reads EAGVTQSPTHLIKTRGQQATLRCSPISGHTSVYWYQQALGLGLQFLLWYDEGEERNRGNFPPRFSGRQFPNYSSELNVNALELEDSALYLCASSSNLNTEAFFGQGTRLTVV.

Only one count was recorded for this clone. The chain combines TRBV7-8 with TRBJ2-2, with 7 nucleotides matching TRBD2. This CDR3 is built from 15 residues. The germline CDR1 and CDR2 sequences are SGHVS and FQNEAQ. V lost 4 bases to trimming and J lost 0 bases; unmatched junction nucleotides: 2. CDR3 DNA sequence: TGTGCCAGCAGCTCCGGACTAGCGAACACCGGGGAGCTGTTTTTT. This codes for CASSSGLANTGELFF.

The genes are TRBV5-6 and TRBJ1-5, with D possibly being TRBD1 (5 bases). V shed 4 bases and J shed 3 bases, with 11 bases lying between them. Germline lookup yields CDR1 SGHDT and CDR2 YYEEEE. CDR3 length: 14 amino acids. The CDR3 sequence: CASSRTGLNQPQHF. The CDR3 DNA reads as TGTGCCAGCAGCCGCACAGGCCTCAATCAGCCCCAGCATTTT.

V and J are TRBV25-1 and TRBJ2-3; 8 bases are a match to TRBD2. J was trimmed by 7 bases and V by 10 bases; bases with no gene match: 7. CDR3 size: 12 residues. Germline CDR1 is MGHDK and CDR2 is SYGVNS. CDR3 coding DNA: TGTGCCACCAGCGGGAGACCATATACGCAGTATTTT. Translating gives CATSGRPYTQYF. Together with reference TRBV25-1 and TRBJ2-3, the CDR3 gives the full variable domain: EADIYQTPRYLVIGTGKKITLECSQTMGHDKMYWYQQDPGMELHLIHYSYGVNSTEKGDLSSESTVSRIRTEHFPLTLESARPSHTSQYLCATSGRPYTQYFGPGTRLTVL.

This chain uses TRBV6-5 with TRBJ2-3, with D unresolved. The CDR3 contains 15 residues. CDR1 MNHEY and CDR2 SVGAGI come from the germline V gene. Trimming stripped 6 bases from V and 1 base from J, with 14 bases between. The CDR3 nucleotides read TGTGCCAGCAGAAAAAGAGGTGGTGGCACAGATACGCAGTATTTT. It is translated as CASRKRGGGTDTQYF.

The genes are TRBV6-1 and TRBJ1-2; no definite D call. Trimming removed 0 bases at V and 4 bases at J, with 9 bases between. This CDR3 contains 14 residues. Germline CDR1 is MNHNS and CDR2 is SASEGT. CDR3 protein: CASSEAVGPYGYTF. As DNA, the CDR3 is TGTGCCAGCAGTGAAGCGGTCGGTCCCTATGGCTACACCTTC.

The sample holds one count of this clone. V usage is TRBV6-1 and J usage is TRBJ1-1; weak D call: TRBD1 (6 bases). Trimming stripped 0 bases from V and 4 bases from J, with 6 bases between. The CDR3 sequence is 13 residues long. CDR1 and CDR2 from the germline V gene are MNHNS and SASEGT. Here the CDR3 reads CASSEAGGTEAFF. CDR3 nucleotides: TGTGCCAGCAGTGAAGCAGGGGGCACTGAAGCTTTCTTT.

This chain connects TRBV19 to TRBJ1-1; D is possibly TRBD1 (6 bases). CDR3 length equals 14 residues. Trimming took 10 bases from V and 0 from J, leaving 15 bases between them. Germline loops: CDR1 LNHDA, CDR2 SQIVND (reference sequence). CDR3 DNA: TGTGCCACCCGACAGGAACCGCTGAACACTGAAGCTTTCTTT. Encoded protein: CATRQEPLNTEAFF. Using reference TRBV19 and TRBJ1-1 for the parts outside the CDR3, the full variable domain is DGGITQSPKYLFRKEGQNVTLSCEQNLNHDAMYWYRQDPGQGLRLIYYSQIVNDFQKGDIAEGYSVSREKKESFPLTVTSAQKNPTAFYLCATRQEPLNTEAFFGQGTRLTVV.

This clone was detected once. The chain recombines TRBV6-6 with TRBJ2-3; perhaps TRBD2 as D (5 bases). The CDR3 covers 15 residues. The V gene lost 7 bases and the J gene lost 1 base, with 15 bases spanning the gap. Germline V lookup: CDR1 MNHNY, CDR2 SVGAGI (reference sequence). DNA of the CDR3: TGTGCCAGCACCATGACGTCCGGGGGCACAGATACGCAGTATTTT. Its protein product is CASTMTSGGTDTQYF.

The chain uses TRBV6-1 and TRBJ1-5; no definite D call. The CDR3 totals 14 residues. V lost 2 bases, J lost 6 bases, and 11 bases lay in between. Germline assignment: CDR1 MNHNS and CDR2 SASEGT. CDR3 loop: CASSEPQARQPQHF. CDR3 bases: TGTGCCAGCAGTGAACCTCAGGCGCGTCAGCCCCAGCATTTT.

The genes are TRBV2 and TRBJ1-2, with D hard to call. Looked up from germline, CDR1 is SNHLY and CDR2 is FYNNEI. The V gene lost 6 bases and the J gene lost 8 bases, with 19 bases spanning the gap. The CDR3 runs to 14 residues. CDR3 sequence: CASRSLQARGGYTF. In DNA form, the CDR3 reads TGTGCCAGCAGGTCCCTCCAAGCCCGCGGCGGCTACACCTTC.

The chain employs TRBV5-1 and TRBJ2-1; 8 nucleotides agree with TRBD2. Germline-derived CDR1 and CDR2 are SGHRS and YFSETQ. V lost 4 bases to trimming and J lost 15 bases; unmatched junction nucleotides: 12. This CDR3 is 13 amino acids long. CDR3 nucleotides: TGCGCCAGCAGCCCAATGGGTACGGGGGGGCTGTTCTTC. Translated, it gives CASSPMGTGGLFF.

The chain uses TRBV7-2 and TRBJ2-7, with 7 bases aligning to TRBD1. In germline, CDR1 is SGHTA, CDR2 FQGNSA. The length of the CDR3 is 14 residues. J lost 2 bases, V lost 5 bases, and 6 bases had no gene match. The CDR3 sequence is CASSRAGGTYEQYF. In nucleotides, the CDR3 is TGTGCCAGCAGCCGGGCAGGGGGTACCTACGAGCAGTACTTC.

The chain has TRBV11-3 and TRBJ1-6; no definite D call. The CDR3 runs 13 residues. Germline assignment: CDR1 SGHNT and CDR2 YENEEA. Trimming stripped 5 bases from V and 7 bases from J, with 9 bases between. The CDR3 DNA sequence: TGTGCCAGCAGCCCCGGAGTGAATTCACCCCTCCACTTT. The encoded protein is CASSPGVNSPLHF.

V usage is TRBV24-1 and J usage is TRBJ2-7; D is unclear. V lost 5 bases and J 6 bases, leaving 16 bases between the germline ends. Germline CDR1 and CDR2: KGHDR and SFDVKD. The CDR3 is 14 residues long. The CDR3 coding sequence is TGTGCCACCAGTGGAAGCCTATTGCGGTCCGAGCAGTACTTC. It translates to CATSGSLLRSEQYF.

The chain uses TRBV9 and TRBJ2-2, with 9 bases that match TRBD2. The CDR3 has 17 residues. Germline CDR1 is SGDLS and CDR2 is YYNGEE. Germline trimming cut 1 base from V and 5 bases from J; bases unmatched to any gene: 9. The DNA of the CDR3 is TGTGCCAGCAGCGTAATGGCGGGAGGGCCCGGTACCGGGGAGCTGTTTTTT. As protein: CASSVMAGGPGTGELFF.

The chain joins TRBV3-1 (or the pseudogene TRBV3-2) to TRBJ1-2; D not resolved. V lost 2 bases and J lost 12, with 19 bases in between. Germline V gene data show CDR1 as LGHDT and CDR2 as YNNKEL (reference sequence). This CDR3 is built from 14 residues. Written as DNA, the CDR3 is TGTGCCAGCAGCCAATTTGGTTTGGGTGGGCAGAACACCTTC. The encoded protein is CASSQFGLGGQNTF.

The chain has TRBV14 and TRBJ2-2; possible D gene TRBD2, 6 bases. Germline V gene data show CDR1 as SGHDN and CDR2 as FVKESK. This CDR3 comprises 14 residues. Trimming took off 0 bases at V and 8 bases at J, with 10 bases between the two ends. The CDR3 sequence: CASSQDGAGGELFF. Here the CDR3 DNA reads TGTGCCAGCAGCCAAGACGGGGCGGGAGGGGAGCTGTTTTTT.

This clone was seen only a few times. The chain carries TRBV6-1 and TRBJ1-1; D may be TRBD1 (6 bases). Trimming removed 5 bases at V and 7 bases at J, with 11 bases between. Germline values: CDR1 MNHNS, CDR2 SASEGT. The CDR3 spans 12 residues. This CDR3 reads CASSLQGNEAFF. CDR3 nucleotides: TGTGCCAGCAGTTTACAGGGCAATGAAGCTTTCTTT.

The V and J genes are TRBV15 and TRBJ2-7; unclear D gene. V dropped 0 bases and J dropped 0 bases, with 9 bases sitting between them. Germline V lookup: CDR1 LNHNV, CDR2 YYDKDF (reference sequence). The CDR3 extends over 15 amino acids. The CDR3 here is CATSRDFKSSYEQYF. As DNA, the CDR3 is TGTGCCACCAGCAGAGATTTCAAGAGCTCCTACGAGCAGTACTTC.

This sequence joins TRBV19 and TRBJ2-3, with unresolved D. The CDR3 extends over 15 amino acids. CDR1 is LNHDA, CDR2 SQIVND, per germline (reference sequence). V was pared by 5 bases and J by 2 bases, with 14 bases between. The CDR3 here is CASSGTSFSTDTQYF. The CDR3 DNA is TGTGCCAGTAGTGGCACGTCCTTTTCCACAGATACGCAGTATTTT. The full variable domain, completed using reference TRBV19 and TRBJ2-3, is DGGITQSPKYLFRKEGQNVTLSCEQNLNHDAMYWYRQDPGQGLRLIYYSQIVNDFQKGDIAEGYSVSREKKESFPLTVTSAQKNPTAFYLCASSGTSFSTDTQYFGPGTRLTVL.

With regard to this clone: The sample contains more than one DNA sequence encoding this CDR3. The rearrangement joins TRBV7-2 to TRBJ1-1; 8 bases line up with TRBD1. The CDR3 has 14 amino acids. Germline CDR1 SGHTA, CDR2 FQGNSA. J was trimmed by 5 bases and V by 3 bases; bases with no gene match: 5. The CDR3 protein is CASSFGQGGTEAFF. CDR3 sequence (DNA): TGTGCCAGCAGCTTCGGACAGGGAGGAACTGAAGCTTTCTTT.

This clone was counted once. This rearrangement joins TRBV15 to TRBJ2-5, with D perhaps matching TRBD1 (5 bases). Germline V CDR1 and CDR2: LNHNV, YYDKDF (reference sequence). Trimming took 3 bases from V and 4 from J, leaving 15 bases between them. The CDR3 has 15 residues. The CDR3 DNA is TGTGCCACCAGCAGCCTCGGCGGAAGGGGAGAGACCCAGTACTTC. Its translation is CATSSLGGRGETQYF.